These T cell receptor beta chains were read from a single sample in a study of cytomegalovirus exposure and HLA in healthy donors. Libraries were prepared by immunoSEQ multiplex PCR; TCRdb keeps only in-frame clonotypes and omits some of them. Found here are roughly 200,000 clones; the top ten clones hold 0.95% to 1.3%. Sequenced: PBMCs. The receptors derive from a girl aged 2-10 years in good health and CMV-seropositive. CDR3s include the opening cysteine and the closing phenylalanine or tryptophan. The D gene is left open where the match is weak.

TRBJ2-3 | - | TRBV19 | CASSEGAMLAVDTQYF | TGTGCCAGTAGTGAAGGGGCCATGTTGGCCGTGGATACGCAGTATTTT
TRBJ2-7 | - | TRBV25-1 | CASTSRDRAYEQYF | TGTGCCAGTACCTCGCGGGACAGAGCCTACGAGCAGTACTTC
TRBJ2-7 | - | TRBV7-2 | CASSRVEAQYEQYF | TGTGCCAGCAGCCGCGTAGAGGCCCAATACGAGCAGTACTTC
TRBJ2-7 | TRBD2 | TRBV28 | CASSSLAGGPYEQYF | TGTGCCAGCAGTTCCCTAGCGGGAGGGCCTTACGAGCAGTACTTC
TRBJ2-5 | - | TRBV11-2 | CASSLQQETQYF | TGTGCCAGCAGCTTGCAGCAAGAGACCCAGTACTTC
TRBJ2-6 | TRBD1 | TRBV7-9 | CAGNRGQGPSGANVLTF | TGTGCAGGAAACCGGGGACAGGGGCCCTCTGGGGCCAACGTCCTGACTTTC
TRBJ1-4 | - | TRBV5-1 | CASSRTPTNEKLFF | TGCGCCAGCAGCAGGACTCCAACTAATGAAAAACTGTTTTTT
TRBJ2-3 | TRBD1 | TRBV19 | CASRDRGAGTDTQYF | TGTGCCAGTAGGGACAGGGGAGCAGGAACAGATACGCAGTATTTT
TRBJ2-1 | TRBD2 | TRBV5-8 | CASSLGLAGAGEQFF | TGTGCCAGCAGCTTGGGACTAGCGGGAGCCGGGGAGCAGTTCTTC
TRBJ2-6 | TRBD1 | TRBV5-1 | CASSHGEGAFSGSGANVLTF | TGCGCCAGCAGCCACGGAGAGGGGGCCTTTTCGGGCTCTGGGGCCAACGTCCTGACTTTC
TRBJ2-7 | - | TRBV28 | CASRHTGSGYEQYF | TGTGCCAGCAGGCATACAGGAAGCGGGTACGAGCAGTACTTC
TRBJ1-5 | TRBD1 | TRBV19 | CASSANRGGNQPQHF | TGTGCCAGTAGTGCAAACAGGGGAGGCAATCAGCCCCAGCATTTT